Below, 19 T cell receptor beta chains from the same sample are listed, as sequenced in a study of blood T cell repertoires in COVID-19. TCRdb's table, derived via immunoSEQ multiplex PCR, lists solely in-frame clones and lacks some. The repertoire has approximately 250,000 clones, about 82% of them found once; the top ten carry approximately 5.5%. The sample comprised peripheral blood. The receptors shown here come from a woman aged 80 or older with COVID-19, enrolled during active disease.

V gene TRBV28 combines with J gene TRBJ1-5; TRBD1 agrees at 7 bases. Per the germline V gene, CDR1 is MDHEN and CDR2 is SYDVKM. This CDR3 comprises 13 residues. V lost 7 bases and J lost 5; bases outside the gene matches: 5. CDR3 sequence reads: CASNRDSYQPQHF. The CDR3 coding sequence is TGTGCCAGCAACCGGGACAGCTATCAGCCCCAGCATTTT.

For this clone: This same CDR3 is encoded by further DNA sequences in the sample. CDR3 amino acids: CASSLGGSGNTIYF. The CDR3 DNA reads as TGCGCCAGCAGCTTGGGCGGCTCTGGAAACACCATATATTTT. The chain uses TRBV5-1 and TRBJ1-3; D call uncertain. CDR3 size: 14 residues. CDR1 is SGHRS, CDR2 YFSETQ, per germline. The V end lost 0 bases, the J end lost 0 bases, and 4 bases lay between the germline ends.

The chain recombines TRBV5-5 with TRBJ1-2; the D gene is possibly TRBD1 (5 bases). V dropped 1 base and J dropped 0 bases, with 10 bases sitting between them. The CDR3 runs to 15 residues. CDR1 is SGHKS and CDR2 is YYEKEE in the germline V gene (reference sequence). The CDR3 coding sequence is TGTGCCAGCAGCTTGCGCCAGGGAACTAACTATGGCTACACCTTC. Its translation is CASSLRQGTNYGYTF.

V is TRBV28 and J is TRBJ2-3; D not certain. Trimming left V 4 bases short and J 6 bases short, with 5 bases between. CDR3 length: 11 amino acids. Germline-derived CDR1 and CDR2 are MDHEN and SYDVKM. Written as DNA, the CDR3 is TGTGCCAGCAGTTACCGGGATACGCAGTATTTT. Amino acids: CASSYRDTQYF.

This clone was seen once. V usage is TRBV2 and J usage is TRBJ1-6; 7 nucleotides agree with TRBD1. Germline CDR1 is SNHLY and CDR2 is FYNNEI. This CDR3 is 13 amino acids long. With 6 bases clipped from V and 12 bases from J, the junction kept 8 bases outside the gene matches. CDR3 in amino acids: CASRDRDRRPLHF. CDR3 DNA sequence: TGTGCCAGCAGAGACAGGGACCGGAGACCCCTCCACTTT.

This rearrangement joins TRBV29-1 to TRBJ1-5; 11 bases are a match to TRBD1. The CDR3 contains 15 residues. Germline V gene lookup returns CDR1 SQVTM and CDR2 ANQGSEA. Germline trimming cut 4 bases from V and 4 bases from J; bases unmatched to any gene: 6. The CDR3, as DNA: TGCAGCGTTGGGGCCGGGACAGGGGGAAATCAGCCCCAGCATTTT. Encoded protein: CSVGAGTGGNQPQHF. The full variable domain, its missing parts supplied by reference TRBV29-1 and TRBJ1-5, is SAVISQKPSRDICQRGTSLTIQCQVDSQVTMMFWYRQQPGQSLTLIATANQGSEATYESGFVIDKFPISRPNLTFSTLTVSNMSPEDSSIYLCSVGAGTGGNQPQHFGDGTRLSIL.

The sample holds one count of this clone. This sequence joins TRBV19 and TRBJ2-7; 10 bases line up with TRBD1. This CDR3 spans 16 amino acids. Germline CDR1 and CDR2: LNHDA and SQIVND (reference sequence). The V gene end was trimmed by 5 bases and the J gene end by 4 bases; junction bases not matched to a gene: 11. The CDR3: CASSSLPGQGSYEQYF. The CDR3 DNA reads as TGTGCCAGTAGTTCCCTACCGGGACAGGGGTCATACGAGCAGTACTTC. Full variable domain (outside the CDR3, taken from reference TRBV19 and TRBJ2-7): DGGITQSPKYLFRKEGQNVTLSCEQNLNHDAMYWYRQDPGQGLRLIYYSQIVNDFQKGDIAEGYSVSREKKESFPLTVTSAQKNPTAFYLCASSSLPGQGSYEQYFGPGTRLTVT.

This chain links TRBV15 with TRBJ1-3; no reliable D call. The germline V gene has CDR1 LNHNV and CDR2 YYDKDF (reference sequence). The CDR3 runs to 15 residues. V dropped 0 bases and J dropped 2 bases, with 8 bases sitting between them. The CDR3 loop is CATSRDRVPGNTIYF. CDR3 nucleotide sequence: TGTGCCACCAGCAGAGATCGAGTTCCTGGAAACACCATATATTTT. Together with reference TRBV15 and TRBJ1-3, the CDR3 gives the full variable domain: DAMVIQNPRYQVTQFGKPVTLSCSQTLNHNVMYWYQQKSSQAPKLLFHYYDKDFNNEADTPDNFQSRRPNTSFCFLDIRSPGLGDTAMYLCATSRDRVPGNTIYFGEGSWLTVV.

The chain is built from TRBV19 and TRBJ1-2, with no clear D. Germline CDR1 and CDR2: LNHDA and SQIVND (reference sequence). Trimming removed 3 bases at V and 6 bases at J, with 11 bases between. This CDR3 is 13 amino acids long. The CDR3: CASSIGGVHGYTF. The DNA for the CDR3 is TGTGCCAGTAGTATCGGCGGGGTCCATGGCTACACCTTC.

The gene calls are TRBV27 and TRBJ2-3; 10 bases fit TRBD2. Germline V lookup: CDR1 MNHEY, CDR2 SMNVEV (reference sequence). The length of the CDR3 is 16 residues. The V segment lost 4 bases and the J segment 0 bases; nucleotides outside the gene matches: 4. The CDR3 protein is CASSYRLAGSTDTQYF. The CDR3 coding sequence is TGTGCCAGCAGTTATCGACTAGCGGGCAGCACAGATACGCAGTATTTT.

The chain is built from TRBV11-2 and TRBJ2-7; tentatively, D is TRBD1 (6 bases). Germline V gene data show CDR1 as SGHAT and CDR2 as FQNNGV. The length of the CDR3 is 16 residues. The ends were cut back, 5 bases at V and 0 bases at J, with 17 bases in the middle. The DNA of the CDR3 is TGTGCCAGCAGCCCTTTGAGGCAGGGGCGCTCCTACGAGCAGTACTTC. It specifies CASSPLRQGRSYEQYF.

For the CDR3, the DNA is TGCGCCAGCAGCTCGGGGGGCACGAACACTGAAGCTTTCTTT. Translated: CASSSGGTNTEAFF. V gene TRBV5-1 combines with J gene TRBJ1-1; TRBD1 might be the D (6 bases). The CDR3 covers 14 residues. Germline values: CDR1 SGHRS, CDR2 YFSETQ. V lost 3 bases to trimming and J lost 1 base, with 10 bases between them.

The chain couples TRBV6-2 or TRBV6-3 to TRBJ2-3; TRBD2 aligns across 7 bases. Germline values: CDR1 MNHEY, CDR2 SVGEGT. J gave up 0 bases and V 4 bases, and 7 bases lay outside the gene matches. The CDR3 contains 16 residues. CDR3 DNA sequence: TGTGCCAGCAGTTCCCTCGCGGGGGACAGCACAGATACGCAGTATTTT. This encodes CASSSLAGDSTDTQYF.

The rearrangement links TRBV4-2 to TRBJ2-1, with 9 bases lining up with TRBD1. The V gene's germline CDR1 is LGHNA and CDR2 YNFKEQ. The CDR3 loop spans 16 amino acids. The trim removed 4 bases at V and 1 base at J, leaving 5 bases unmatched. The CDR3 reads CASSPLDRGSYNEQFF. The CDR3 bases are TGTGCCAGCAGCCCCCTGGACAGGGGATCCTACAATGAGCAGTTCTTC.

V gene TRBV11-2 combines with J gene TRBJ1-2; 7 positions match TRBD1. Unmatched junction bases numbered 11, after V lost 4 bases and J lost 0 bases. The CDR3 covers 17 residues. Germline V gene data show CDR1 as SGHAT and CDR2 as FQNNGV. The CDR3 sequence: CASSWGTAVDANYGYTF. The CDR3 coding sequence is TGTGCCAGCAGCTGGGGGACAGCGGTAGATGCTAACTATGGCTACACCTTC. Full variable domain (missing parts from reference TRBV11-2 and TRBJ1-2): EAGVAQSPRYKIIEKRQSVAFWCNPISGHATLYWYQQILGQGPKLLIQFQNNGVVDDSQLPKDRFSAERLKGVDSTLKIQPAKLEDSAVYLCASSWGTAVDANYGYTFGSGTRLTVV.

This chain joins TRBV7-7 and TRBJ2-7; maybe TRBD2 (6 bases). Per the germline V gene, CDR1 is SSHAT and CDR2 is FNYEAQ (reference sequence). CDR3 size: 15 residues. The V end was cut by 5 bases, the J end by 2 bases, with 16 bases between. The CDR3 reads CASSPGGTATYEQYF. In DNA form, the CDR3 reads TGTGCCAGCAGCCCAGGCGGGACGGCAACCTACGAGCAGTACTTC.

The rearrangement joins TRBV3-1 (or the pseudogene TRBV3-2) to TRBJ2-7; possible D gene TRBD2, 6 bases. Between the trimmed V and J ends, which lost 7 bases and 6 bases, there was a span of 19 bases. The length of the CDR3 is 14 residues. Germline-derived CDR1 and CDR2 are LGHDT and YNNKEL (reference sequence). CDR3 protein: CASTYSGSSLEQYF. The CDR3 coding sequence is TGTGCCAGCACTTATAGCGGTTCCTCCCTCGAGCAGTACTTC.

This chain uses TRBV6-5 with TRBJ2-7, with 7 positions matching TRBD1. The CDR3 is 14 residues long. CDR1 is MNHEY, CDR2 SVGAGI, per germline. The V gene end was trimmed by 6 bases and the J gene end by 5 bases; junction bases not matched to a gene: 10. The CDR3 sequence: CASSVPAQGNEQYV. In nucleotides, the CDR3 is TGTGCCAGCAGCGTACCAGCACAGGGGAACGAGCAGTACGTC.

This chain joins TRBV19 and TRBJ2-3, with 7 bases fitting TRBD2. Per germline, CDR1 LNHDA and CDR2 SQIVND (reference sequence). With 7 bases clipped from V and 4 bases from J, the junction kept 8 bases outside the gene matches. The CDR3 consists of 14 residues. The DNA for the CDR3 is TGTGCCAGTACCAGGACTAGAGTGGCAGATACGCAGTATTTT. Amino acid sequence: CASTRTRVADTQYF.